This T cell receptor beta chain stems from a study of T cells in Graves' hyperthyroidism and ophthalmopathy (dated by TCRdb to between 2018 and 2021). At the level of the whole study: Peripheral blood was collected at initial diagnosis, before any treatment. The paper reports TCR Vbeta CDR3 sequencing of approximately 140 peripheral blood samples: 43 ophthalmopathy, some 80 hyperthyroidism and approximately 17 progressor patients. Prospective prediction of ophthalmopathy was tested in an independent validation cohort of approximately 19 hyperthyroidism patients and 17 patients who later progressed to ophthalmopathy. To identify TCR V-J signatures that set the groups apart, the researchers used a discovery cohort of 90 to 100 patients, made up of 43 with Graves' ophthalmopathy and about 60 with stable Graves' hyperthyroidism. The study also compared thyroid tissue and blood T-cell repertoires from several Graves' hyperthyroidism patients. Following sampling, methimazole starting at 30 mg daily was given to hyperthyroidism patients, and high-dose intravenous methylprednisolone was given to ophthalmopathy patients. The approximately 100 discovery patients were randomly split 7:3 into training and test sets.

The TCR beta CDR3 regions were amplified from the RNA transcripts. The first round of RT-PCR for the TCR CDR3 was performed with the HTBI primer set and the Qiagen OneStep RT-PCR kit. The libraries were constructed in a second round of multiplex PCR and then size-selected and purified. Sequencing of the libraries was done on an Illumina HiSeq2000 using paired-end 100 bp reads. Per the authors' processing: SOAPnuke was used to process the raw data, throwing out any read that contained adapters or uncalled bases, had a mean Phred below 15, or lacked an exact constant-primer or identifier match. High-quality paired reads were merged with COPE v1.2.5, and unique nucleotide sequences were defined as clonotypes. MiTCR v1.1 was used to align the clonotypes against IMGT TRBV, TRBD and TRBJ reference segments. Analysis was restricted to V-J combinations with a frequency above 0.0001, which covered about 99% of repertoires. A TCS score was defined as the ratio between F50 (clonal expansion) and ExV (chaos), using BLOSUM62-based TCRdist between CDR3 peptides within each V-J. Welch's t-statistics and random forest reduced roughly 500 V-J features to around 14, which were used in a naive Bayes classifier (R e1071). TCRdb cleaned the public reads at Q25 with fastp, built clones with MiXCR and kept in-frame beta chains. Rows are combined by CDR3 protein, so each entry shows the most common genes and DNA. TCRdb, not the original authors, processed these V and J calls. The sample table lists hundreds of thousands of distinct CDR3 sequences, roughly 15% of them with a count of one. The top ten clonotypes cover approximately 12% of the sample.

CDR1 and CDR2 were assigned from the germline V gene (reference sequence) as SEHNR and FQNEAQ. The trim is 4 bases for V and 2 bases for J, with a gap of 12 bases between the germline ends. The CDR3 has 14 amino acids, counting the end cysteine and phenylalanine. Left in the record is the CDR3 DNA by itself, 42 bases read in frame from the first base. The study at large found these results: Most expanded thyroid clonotypes (frequency above 0.001) were also found in blood, which suggests that blood repertoires may mirror thyroid immune responses. During validation, the model predicted progression to ophthalmopathy a median of about 6.3 months ahead of onset, with more than 55% sensitivity and 72.22% specificity. No statistical method was used to fix the sample size in advance, and group allocation was not hidden from the investigators. Ophthalmopathy was separated from stable hyperthyroidism by a 13 V-J signature model, with over 85% sensitivity and around 81% specificity obtained in cross-validation and 80%/75% obtained in testing.

In the ophthalmopathy patients, disease was moderately to severely active, with a Clinical Activity Score of 3 or more, a NOSPECS grade of 4 or more, and a duration of less than 3 months. Exclusion was applied to patients with uncontrolled infections, other autoimmune diseases, pregnancy or lactation. Clinical symptoms, serum thyroxine and TRAb, thyroid ultrasound, and orbital computed tomography formed the basis for the diagnoses. PBMCs were separated from 10 ml of fresh peripheral blood using Ficoll-Paque density gradient centrifugation. Total RNA was extracted using Trizol reagent, and RNA quality was assessed on an Agilent 2100 Bioanalyzer. This clonotype was seen repeatedly, ten times or more. Its specific antigen is unknown. Within one base of it there is no much larger clone, and no base qualities were kept.

In this chain, TRBV7-9 is recombined with TRBJ2-7; no D segment can be confidently identified. The receptor comes from a woman in her forties or fifties with Graves' ophthalmopathy. Sequenced sample: blood. The CDR3 loop reads CASSSPHGTYEQYF. DNA sequence: TGTGCCAGCAGCTCCCCCCACGGTACCTACGAGCAGTACTTC.